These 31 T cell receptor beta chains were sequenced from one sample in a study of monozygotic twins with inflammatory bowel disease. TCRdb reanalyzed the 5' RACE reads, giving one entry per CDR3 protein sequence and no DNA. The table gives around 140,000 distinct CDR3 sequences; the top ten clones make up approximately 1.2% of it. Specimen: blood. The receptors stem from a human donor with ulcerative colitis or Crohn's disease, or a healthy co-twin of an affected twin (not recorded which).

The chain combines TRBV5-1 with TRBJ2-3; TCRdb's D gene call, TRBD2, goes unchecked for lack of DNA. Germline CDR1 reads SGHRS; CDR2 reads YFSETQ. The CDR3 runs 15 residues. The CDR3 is CASSLGRAGTDTQYF.

CDR3 sequence: CASSLLSSGPRGDTQYF. This sequence joins TRBV11-1 and TRBJ2-3; there is no DNA to check the TCRdb D call of TRBD2. Germline loops: CDR1 SGHAT, CDR2 FQDESV (reference sequence). The CDR3 covers 17 residues.

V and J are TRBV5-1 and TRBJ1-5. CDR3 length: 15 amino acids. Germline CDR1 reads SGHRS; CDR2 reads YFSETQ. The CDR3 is CASSLGGISNQPQHF.

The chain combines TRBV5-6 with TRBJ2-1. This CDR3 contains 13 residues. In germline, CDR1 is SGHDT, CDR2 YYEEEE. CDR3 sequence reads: CASSSSSSNEQFF.

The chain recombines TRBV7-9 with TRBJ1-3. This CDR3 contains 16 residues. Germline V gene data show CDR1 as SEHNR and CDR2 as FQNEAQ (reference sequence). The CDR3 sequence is CASSDFSTVSGNTIYF. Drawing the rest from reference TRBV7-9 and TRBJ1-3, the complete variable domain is DTGVSQNPRHKITKRGQNVTFRCDPISEHNRLYWYRQTLGQGPEFLTYFQNEAQLEKSRLLSDRFSAERPKGSFSTLEIQRTEQGDSAMYLCASSDFSTVSGNTIYFGEGSWLTVV.

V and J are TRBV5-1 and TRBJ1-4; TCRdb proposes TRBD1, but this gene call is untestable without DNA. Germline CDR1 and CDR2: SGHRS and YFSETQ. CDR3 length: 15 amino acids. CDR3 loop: CGSRDRGQANEKLFF.

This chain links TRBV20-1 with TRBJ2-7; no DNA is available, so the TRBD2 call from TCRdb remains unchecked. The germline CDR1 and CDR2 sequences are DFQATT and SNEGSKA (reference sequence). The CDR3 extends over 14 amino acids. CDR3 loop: CSARDLDGRWEQYF.

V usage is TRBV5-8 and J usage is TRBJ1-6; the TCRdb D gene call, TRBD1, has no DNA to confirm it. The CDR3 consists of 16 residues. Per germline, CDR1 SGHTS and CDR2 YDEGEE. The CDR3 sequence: CASSLARQGGNSPLHF.

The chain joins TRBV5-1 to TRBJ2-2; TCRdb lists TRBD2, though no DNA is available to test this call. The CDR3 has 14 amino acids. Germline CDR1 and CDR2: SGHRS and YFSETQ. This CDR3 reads CASSPGTRTGELFF.

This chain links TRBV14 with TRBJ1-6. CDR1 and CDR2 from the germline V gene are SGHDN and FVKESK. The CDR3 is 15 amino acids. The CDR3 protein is CASSQEGSGNSPLHF.

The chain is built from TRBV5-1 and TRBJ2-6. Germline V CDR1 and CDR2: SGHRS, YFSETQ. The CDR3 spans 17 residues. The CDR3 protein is CASSLSSPGSGANVLTF.

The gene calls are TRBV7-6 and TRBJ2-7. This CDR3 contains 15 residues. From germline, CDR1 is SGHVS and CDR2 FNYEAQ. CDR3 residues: CASSLAPDSSYEQYF.

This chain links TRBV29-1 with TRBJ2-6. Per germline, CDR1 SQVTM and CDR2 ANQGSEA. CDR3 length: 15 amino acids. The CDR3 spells CSVAVLVSGANVLTF. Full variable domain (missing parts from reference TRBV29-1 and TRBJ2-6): SAVISQKPSRDICQRGTSLTIQCQVDSQVTMMFWYRQQPGQSLTLIATANQGSEATYESGFVIDKFPISRPNLTFSTLTVSNMSPEDSSIYLCSVAVLVSGANVLTFGAGSRLTVL.

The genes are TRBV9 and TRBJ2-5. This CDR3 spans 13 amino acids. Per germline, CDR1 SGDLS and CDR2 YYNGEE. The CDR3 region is CASSVASGETQYF.

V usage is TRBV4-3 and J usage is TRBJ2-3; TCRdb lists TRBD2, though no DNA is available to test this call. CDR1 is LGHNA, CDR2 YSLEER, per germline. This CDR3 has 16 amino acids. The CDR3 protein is CASSQEQDPLLDTQYF.

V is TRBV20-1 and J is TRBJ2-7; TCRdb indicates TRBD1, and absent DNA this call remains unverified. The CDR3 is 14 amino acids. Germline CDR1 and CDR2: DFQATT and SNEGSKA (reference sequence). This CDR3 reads CSARDRVLSYEQYF.

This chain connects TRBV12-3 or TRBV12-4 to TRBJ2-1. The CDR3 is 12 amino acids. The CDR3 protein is CASTSSYTEQFF.

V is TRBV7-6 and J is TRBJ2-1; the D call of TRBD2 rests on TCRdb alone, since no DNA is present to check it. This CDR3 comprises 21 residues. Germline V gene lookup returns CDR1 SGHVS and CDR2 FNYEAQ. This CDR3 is CASSLAPRLAGGEDSYNEQFF.

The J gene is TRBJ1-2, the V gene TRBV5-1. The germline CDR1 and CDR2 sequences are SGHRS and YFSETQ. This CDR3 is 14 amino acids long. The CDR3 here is CASSLEQIGFGYTF.

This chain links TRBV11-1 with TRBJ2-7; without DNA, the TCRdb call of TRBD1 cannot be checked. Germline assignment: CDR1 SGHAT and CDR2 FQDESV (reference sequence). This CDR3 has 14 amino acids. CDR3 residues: CASRSTVSSYEQYF.

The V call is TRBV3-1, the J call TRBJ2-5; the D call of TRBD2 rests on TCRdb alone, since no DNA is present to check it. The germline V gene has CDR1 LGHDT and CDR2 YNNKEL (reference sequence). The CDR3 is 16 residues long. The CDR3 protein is CASSPPRSLAGTTQYF.

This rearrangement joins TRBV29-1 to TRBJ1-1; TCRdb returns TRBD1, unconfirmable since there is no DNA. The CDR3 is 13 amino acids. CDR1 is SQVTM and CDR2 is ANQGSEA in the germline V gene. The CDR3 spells CSVRTGGNTEAFF. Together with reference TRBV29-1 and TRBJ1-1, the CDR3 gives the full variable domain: SAVISQKPSRDICQRGTSLTIQCQVDSQVTMMFWYRQQPGQSLTLIATANQGSEATYESGFVIDKFPISRPNLTFSTLTVSNMSPEDSSIYLCSVRTGGNTEAFFGQGTRLTVV.

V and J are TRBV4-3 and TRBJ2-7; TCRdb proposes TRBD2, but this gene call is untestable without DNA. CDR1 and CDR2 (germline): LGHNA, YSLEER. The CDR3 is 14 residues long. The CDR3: CASSQASGTYEQYF.

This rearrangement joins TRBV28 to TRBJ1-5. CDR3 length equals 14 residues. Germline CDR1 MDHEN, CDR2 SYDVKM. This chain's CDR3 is CASSRVSANQPQHF.

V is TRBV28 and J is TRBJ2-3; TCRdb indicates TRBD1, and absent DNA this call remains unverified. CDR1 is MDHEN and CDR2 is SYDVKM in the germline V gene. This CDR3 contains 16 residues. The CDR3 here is CASSFPLSGSTDTQYF.

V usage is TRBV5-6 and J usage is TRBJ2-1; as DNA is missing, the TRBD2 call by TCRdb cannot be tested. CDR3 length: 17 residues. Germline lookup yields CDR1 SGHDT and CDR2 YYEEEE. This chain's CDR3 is CASSANPGLAGDNEQFF.

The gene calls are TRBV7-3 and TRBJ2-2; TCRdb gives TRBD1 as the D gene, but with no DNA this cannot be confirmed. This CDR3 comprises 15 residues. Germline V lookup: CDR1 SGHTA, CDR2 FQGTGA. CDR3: CASSPAQGYTGELFF.

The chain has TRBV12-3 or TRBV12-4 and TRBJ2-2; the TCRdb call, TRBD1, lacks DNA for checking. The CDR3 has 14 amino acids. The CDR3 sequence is CASSFQGNTGELFF.

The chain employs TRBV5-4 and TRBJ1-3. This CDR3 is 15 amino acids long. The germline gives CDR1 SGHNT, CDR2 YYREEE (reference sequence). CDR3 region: CASSLPRDSGNTIYF.

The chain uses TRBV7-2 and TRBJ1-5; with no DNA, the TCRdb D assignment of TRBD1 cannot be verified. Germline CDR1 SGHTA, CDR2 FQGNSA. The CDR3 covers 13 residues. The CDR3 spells CASSLDRAQPQHF. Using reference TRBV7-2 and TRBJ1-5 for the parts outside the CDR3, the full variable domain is GAGVSQSPSNKVTEKGKDVELRCDPISGHTALYWYRQSLGQGLEFLIYFQGNSAPDKSGLPSDRFSAERTGGSVSTLTIQRTQQEDSAVYLCASSLDRAQPQHFGDGTRLSIL.

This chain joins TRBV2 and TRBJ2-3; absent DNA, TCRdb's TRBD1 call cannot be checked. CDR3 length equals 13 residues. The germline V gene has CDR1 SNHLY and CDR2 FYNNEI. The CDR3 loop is CASGTGVTDTQYF.